This T cell receptor (beta chain) was recovered during a study of blood T cell repertoires in COVID-19. About the research overall: The analysed material was cDNA or gDNA that came from T cells, B-cell-depleted T cells, or PBMCs.

V gave up 4 bases and J gave up 1 base; unmatched junction bases: 6. Germline CDR1 SGHDT, CDR2 YYEEEE. This CDR3 has 15 residues. Authors' processing steps: Amplification with reference gene primers provided the estimates of nucleated cell counts. Method: immunoSEQ multiplex PCR; TCRdb's copy keeps in-frame clones and lacks some. For V, J and clone size, that table is used; D and trimming come from the DNA. The data hold 56,000 or so clones, with 80% to 90% observed a single time. The genes are TRBV5-6 and TRBJ2-3; 7 bases agree with TRBD1. Sequenced sample: peripheral blood. This TCR derives from a human donor in a cohort sampled during active COVID-19. As DNA, the CDR3 is TGTGCCAGCAGCGCCGGGACAGACCGCACAGATACGCAGTATTTT. Its protein is CASSAGTDRTDTQYF.